Listed below are T cell receptor beta chains from one sample, sequenced in a study of cytomegalovirus exposure and HLA in healthy donors. Produced via immunoSEQ multiplex PCR; TCRdb's table is partial and in-frame only. Of some 98,000 clones in the sample, around 85% were seen once. The sequencing sample was made of PBMCs. The receptor source for this set is a woman in her 30s in good health and CMV-seronegative. Each CDR3 is given with its conserved first and last residue. Each record gives: V gene, J gene, clone size, D gene, CDR3 protein, CDR3 DNA. The D gene is left open where the match is weak. Some rows mark clone size as missing; the rest say once, few, many or name a class of expanded clone.

TRBV2,TRBJ2-7,NA,NA,CASSAGGRSYEQYF,TGTGCCAGCAGCGCAGGGGGGAGGTCCTACGAGCAGTACTTC
TRBV29-1,TRBJ2-7,NA,NA,CSVEVSGFSYEQYF,TGCAGCGTTGAAGTTTCCGGGTTCAGCTACGAGCAGTACTTC
TRBV9,TRBJ2-3,few,NA,CASSVVAGTQYF,TGTGCCAGCAGCGTAGTAGCTGGTACGCAGTATTTT
TRBV20-1,TRBJ2-5,NA,NA,CSARPLETQYF,TGCAGTGCTAGACCCTTAGAGACCCAGTACTTC
TRBV10-3,TRBJ2-5,NA,TRBD2,CAISESRTSGGRETQYF,TGTGCCATCAGTGAGTCAAGGACTAGCGGGGGACGGGAGACCCAGTACTTC
TRBV19,TRBJ2-4,NA,TRBD2,CASSIMQGGENIQYF,TGTGCCAGTAGTATAATGCAGGGAGGGGAAAACATTCAGTACTTC
TRBV28,TRBJ1-2,few,TRBD1,CASSLGQGAPGYTF,TGTGCCAGCAGTCTAGGACAGGGGGCGCCCGGCTACACCTTC
TRBV7-9,TRBJ2-7,NA,NA,CASSPAQGNYEQYF,TGTGCCAGCAGCCCCGCCCAGGGAAACTACGAGCAGTACTTC
TRBV5-1,TRBJ2-1,NA,TRBD2,CASSLGGLAGGELQFF,TGCGCCAGCAGCTTGGGTGGACTAGCGGGAGGTGAACTGCAGTTCTTC
TRBV19,TRBJ1-2,NA,TRBD1,CASWTGGYGYTF,TGTGCCAGCTGGACAGGGGGGTATGGCTACACCTTC
TRBV11-2,TRBJ2-1,NA,NA,CASLSSNEQFF,TGTGCCAGCCTTTCTAGCAATGAGCAGTTCTTC
TRBV5-1,TRBJ1-2,NA,TRBD1,CASSDPGQGVGYTF,TGCGCCAGCAGCGACCCGGGACAGGGGGTCGGCTACACCTTC
TRBV29-1,TRBJ1-2,NA,NA,CSVATGDATF,TGCAGCGTTGCGACGGGGGACGCTACCTTC
TRBV27,TRBJ2-4,NA,NA,CASSRAGYKNIQYF,TGTGCCAGCAGTAGAGCGGGCTACAAAAACATTCAGTACTTC
TRBV7-9,TRBJ2-6,NA,TRBD2,CASSRAGGPGANVLTF,TGTGCCAGCAGCCGAGCGGGGGGCCCTGGGGCCAACGTCCTGACTTTC
TRBV29-1,TRBJ1-6,once,TRBD1,CSPGTDRGFPNSPLHF,TGCAGCCCCGGGACTGACAGGGGGTTCCCTAATTCACCCCTCCACTTT
TRBV5-5,TRBJ1-4,NA,NA,CASSLDPGREGSEKLFF,TGTGCCAGCAGCTTGGACCCCGGGCGGGAGGGGAGTGAAAAACTGTTTTTT
TRBV10-3,TRBJ1-5,NA,NA,CAISVGQPNQPQHF,TGTGCCATCAGTGTAGGACAGCCTAATCAGCCCCAGCATTTT
TRBV5-4,TRBJ2-5,once,NA,CASSLGQQETQYF,TGTGCCAGCAGCTTGGGACAGCAAGAGACCCAGTACTTC
TRBV29-1,TRBJ2-1,NA,TRBD1,CSVETGGGYNEQFF,TGCAGCGTAGAGACAGGGGGCGGGTACAATGAGCAGTTCTTC
TRBV6-1,TRBJ2-5,NA,NA,CASSEARVGNKMTQYF,TGTGCCAGCAGTGAAGCGCGGGTAGGGAACAAGATGACCCAGTACTTC
TRBV10-1,TRBJ2-2,NA,TRBD1,CASRPGQGRAGELFF,TGCGCCAGCAGGCCGGGACAGGGGAGGGCCGGGGAGCTGTTTTTT
TRBV11-3,TRBJ2-1,NA,NA,CASSLSGEQFF,TGTGCCAGCAGCTTGAGCGGTGAGCAGTTCTTC
TRBV7-8,TRBJ1-2,NA,TRBD1,CASSPRDRGGYGYTF,TGTGCCAGCAGCCCCCGGGACAGGGGAGGCTATGGCTACACCTTC
TRBV27,TRBJ2-7,NA,NA,CASSLQTGSYEQYF,TGTGCCAGCAGTTTACAAACGGGATCCTACGAGCAGTACTTC
TRBV29-1,TRBJ2-4,NA,TRBD1,CSVESGQGGSYF,TGCAGCGTTGAATCCGGACAGGGTGGTTCGTACTTC
TRBV5-1,TRBJ2-7,few,NA,CASRGDDYEQYF,TGCGCCAGCCGCGGGGACGACTACGAGCAGTACTTC
TRBV19,TRBJ2-1,NA,NA,CASRPRPRGAGEQFF,TGTGCCAGTAGGCCCCGGCCCAGGGGGGCAGGTGAGCAGTTCTTC